This T cell receptor beta chain originates from a study of beta chain features in type 1 diabetes. Findings and limits, study-wide: Within each of all four CD4+ subsets, Type 1 diabetes patients had TCRB CDR3s that were moderately but significantly shorter.

Germline CDR1 and CDR2: LGHNA and YNFKEQ. V lost 7 bases and J lost 2; bases outside the gene matches: 12. The CDR3 runs to 17 residues. The sequenced template was cDNA made from the entire isolated RNA. Sequencing used immunoSEQ multiplex PCR; TCRdb keeps in-frame clones, though not all of them. The sample shows 250,000 to 300,000 clones, more than 13% of them seen only once. Notes on this clone: Its antigen is currently unknown.

The chain employs TRBV4-2 and TRBJ2-2; 8 positions agree with TRBD2. The material sequenced was naive CD4+ T cells from blood. This clonotype was sampled from a man younger than 40 with type 1 diabetes. The CDR3: CASTRTSPVRNTGELFF. The CDR3 DNA follows: TGTGCCAGCACAAGGACTAGCCCCGTGAGAAACACCGGGGAGCTGTTTTTT.